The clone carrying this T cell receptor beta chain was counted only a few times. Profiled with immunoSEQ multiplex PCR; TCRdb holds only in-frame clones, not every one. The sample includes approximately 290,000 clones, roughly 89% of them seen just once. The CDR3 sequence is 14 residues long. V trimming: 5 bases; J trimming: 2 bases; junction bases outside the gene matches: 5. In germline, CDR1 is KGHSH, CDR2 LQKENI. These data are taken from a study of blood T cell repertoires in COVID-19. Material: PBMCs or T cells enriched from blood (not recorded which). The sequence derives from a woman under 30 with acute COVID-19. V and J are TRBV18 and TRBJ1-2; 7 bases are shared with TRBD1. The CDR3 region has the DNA TGTGCCAGCTCAAGACGGGACAGAAACTATGGCTACACCTTC. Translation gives CASSRRDRNYGYTF. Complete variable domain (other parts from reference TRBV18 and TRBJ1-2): NAGVMQNPRHLVRRRGQEARLRCSPMKGHSHVYWYRQLPEEGLKFMVYLQKENIIDESGMPKERFSAEFPKEGPSILRIQQVVRGDSAAYFCASSRRDRNYGYTFGSGTRLTVV.